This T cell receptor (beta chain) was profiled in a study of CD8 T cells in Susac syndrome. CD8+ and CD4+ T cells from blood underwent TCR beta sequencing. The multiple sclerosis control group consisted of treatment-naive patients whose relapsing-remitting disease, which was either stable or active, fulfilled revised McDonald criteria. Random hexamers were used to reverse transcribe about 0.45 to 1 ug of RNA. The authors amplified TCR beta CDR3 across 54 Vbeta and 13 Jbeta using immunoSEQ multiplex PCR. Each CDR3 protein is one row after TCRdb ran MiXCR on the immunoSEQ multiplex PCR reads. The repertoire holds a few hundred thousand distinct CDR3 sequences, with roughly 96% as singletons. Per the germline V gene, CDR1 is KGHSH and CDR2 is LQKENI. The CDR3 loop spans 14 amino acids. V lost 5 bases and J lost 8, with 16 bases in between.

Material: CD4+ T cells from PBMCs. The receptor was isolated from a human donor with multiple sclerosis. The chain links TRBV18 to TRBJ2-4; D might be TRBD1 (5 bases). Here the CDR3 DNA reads TGTGCCAGCTCATCCTCGGGTGAAGGGGACATTCAGTACTTC. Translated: CASSSSGEGDIQYF.